The entry below gives a single TCR beta chain sequence along with its context. This sample is drawn from a study of blood T cell repertoires in COVID-19. Turning to the study itself: Some COVID-19 samples were acute and others convalescent; all came from the United States, Italy and Spain. T cells, B-cell-depleted T cells, or PBMCs provided the cDNA or gDNA that served as material.

Germline V CDR1 and CDR2: SEHNR, FQNEAQ (reference sequence). V lost 5 bases to trimming and J lost 7 bases; unmatched junction nucleotides: 14. This CDR3 spans 16 amino acids. Per the authors' pipeline: Nucleated cell counts were estimated from reference gene primer amplification. Sequencing was performed with immunoSEQ multiplex PCR; in TCRdb, only in-frame clones are kept and a portion is missing. V, J and clone size are those of that table, while D and trimming were read from the DNA. Among roughly 110,000 clones listed, roughly 80% were seen once. The chain has TRBV7-9 and TRBJ2-1, with 7 nucleotides matching TRBD2. The sequenced sample was peripheral blood. The sequence derives from a woman aged 55-69 years with acute or convalescent COVID-19. The chain's CDR3 is CASSPPPGRAQNEQFF. CDR3 bases: TGTGCCAGCAGCCCGCCCCCAGGGAGGGCCCAAAATGAGCAGTTCTTC.